One and the same sample provided the 16 T cell receptor beta chains below, sequenced in a study of cytomegalovirus exposure and HLA in healthy donors. Repertoires were generated with immunoSEQ multiplex PCR, while TCRdb's copy carries only in-frame clones and drops some. The sample includes 250,000 to 300,000 clones, nearly 90% of them seen just once. What was sequenced was PBMCs. All receptors derive from a woman under 30 in good health and CMV-seronegative.

This rearrangement joins TRBV14 to TRBJ1-4, with D possibly being TRBD1 (5 bases). V was trimmed by 1 base and J by 4 bases, leaving 10 bases between them. Germline V gene sequence: CDR1 SGHDN, CDR2 FVKESK. This CDR3 has 15 residues. In nucleotides, the CDR3 is TGTGCCAGCAGCCAAGCATCAGGGTTTAATGAAAAACTGTTTTTT. Its translation: CASSQASGFNEKLFF.

This clone was observed a few times. The chain uses TRBV10-2 and TRBJ1-5; a possible D gene is TRBD1 (6 bases). Trimming cost V 4 bases and J 5 bases, with 15 bases left between them. Germline-derived CDR1 and CDR2 are WSHSY and SAAADI. The CDR3 loop spans 15 amino acids. CDR3 nucleotide sequence: TGCGCCAGCAGTGGGGCCCGGGACATTGATCAGCCCCAGCATTTT. Translated: CASSGARDIDQPQHF.

The CDR3 sequence is CASSVRGSGETQYF. CDR3 nucleotides: TGTGCCAGCAGTGTCCGGGGGTCCGGGGAGACCCAGTACTTC. The gene calls are TRBV9 and TRBJ2-5; weak D call: TRBD2 (6 bases). Germline V CDR1 and CDR2: SGDLS, YYNGEE. Trimming cost V 5 bases and J 5 bases, with 16 bases left between them. CDR3 length equals 14 residues.

The rearrangement links TRBV28 to TRBJ1-1; perhaps TRBD1 as D (5 bases). Germline V gene lookup returns CDR1 MDHEN and CDR2 SYDVKM. Trimming left V 7 bases short and J 5 bases short, with 20 bases between. This CDR3 has 15 residues. In DNA, the CDR3 is TGTGCCAGCATTTTTACCCTTACTGGGGGGACTGAAGCTTTCTTT. Translated, it gives CASIFTLTGGTEAFF.

This chain uses TRBV9 with TRBJ2-5; TRBD2 aligns across 11 bases. The CDR3 has 17 residues. The V gene's germline CDR1 is SGDLS and CDR2 YYNGEE. The trim removed 2 bases at V and 5 bases at J, leaving 11 bases unmatched. The CDR3 DNA reads as TGTGCCAGCAGCGTGTCGCCTAGCGGGGGGCCGGGGGAGACCCAGTACTTC. Translating gives CASSVSPSGGPGETQYF.

The rearrangement links TRBV15 to TRBJ1-5; TRBD1 agrees at 7 bases. CDR3 length: 16 amino acids. From germline, CDR1 is LNHNV and CDR2 YYDKDF (reference sequence). After removal of 3 bases from V and 0 bases from J, the junction contained 5 bases not matched to a gene. Here the CDR3 DNA reads TGTGCCACCAGCAGCGACAGGGTTCTTAGCAATCAGCCCCAGCATTTT. Translated: CATSSDRVLSNQPQHF.

The rearrangement joins TRBV7-3 to TRBJ2-7; possible D gene TRBD2, 6 bases. V gave up 5 bases and J gave up 7 bases, with 18 bases separating them. The CDR3 length is 14 residues. Germline lookup yields CDR1 SGHTA and CDR2 FQGTGA. DNA of the CDR3: TGTGCCAGCAGCCCCCGGGCCAGTCGGGGGGAGCAGTACTTC. Protein: CASSPRASRGEQYF.

This chain links TRBV10-3 with TRBJ2-7; no clear D gene. The germline V gene encodes CDR1 ENHRY and CDR2 SYGVKD. Deletions cut 3 bases from V and 3 bases from J, with 3 bases between. The CDR3 runs 11 residues. The CDR3 spells CAISDSYEQYF. CDR3 DNA: TGTGCCATCAGTGACAGCTACGAGCAGTACTTC.

V is TRBV28 and J is TRBJ1-6; 7 nucleotides align to TRBD1. Germline loops: CDR1 MDHEN, CDR2 SYDVKM. The CDR3 totals 16 residues. V lost 7 bases and J lost 3; bases outside the gene matches: 9. CDR3 DNA: TGTGCCAGCAATACACAGGGGACGATCTATAATTCACCCCTCCACTTT. Translation gives CASNTQGTIYNSPLHF.

The V and J genes are TRBV6-1 and TRBJ2-3, with D possibly matching TRBD2 (6 bases). In germline, CDR1 is MNHNS, CDR2 SASEGT. CDR3 length: 13 residues. This CDR3 reads CGGASVSTDTQYF. In DNA form, the CDR3 reads TGTGGAGGGGCTAGCGTTAGCACAGATACGCAGTATTTT.

The V gene is TRBV9, the J gene TRBJ2-1, with TRBD1 identical over 8 bases. The V segment lost 3 bases and the J segment 8 bases; nucleotides outside the gene matches: 7. This CDR3 has 14 residues. Looked up from germline, CDR1 is SGDLS and CDR2 is YYNGEE. This CDR3 is CASSERQGLYEQFF. The DNA of the CDR3 is TGTGCCAGCAGCGAGAGACAGGGGCTATATGAGCAGTTCTTC.

The V and J genes are TRBV5-6 and TRBJ1-5; D is perhaps TRBD1 (5 bases). The CDR3 has 16 amino acids. Germline-derived CDR1 and CDR2 are SGHDT and YYEEEE. The V end was cut by 0 bases, the J end by 1 base, with 11 bases between. CDR3 region: CASSLGRQGSNQPQHF. CDR3 sequence (DNA): TGTGCCAGCAGCTTGGGTCGGCAGGGAAGCAATCAGCCCCAGCATTTT.

The table lists this clone with a few counts. The chain combines TRBV6-1 with TRBJ1-4; weak D call: TRBD1 (6 bases). This CDR3 has 13 amino acids. V was cut by 4 bases and J by 6 bases, with 9 bases left in between. Germline assignment: CDR1 MNHNS and CDR2 SASEGT. For the CDR3, the DNA is TGTGCCAGCAGTGTGGACAGCCATGAAAAACTGTTTTTT. This encodes CASSVDSHEKLFF.

V gene TRBV7-2 combines with J gene TRBJ2-7; unclear D gene. The CDR3 contains 14 residues. Trimming stripped 8 bases from V and 1 base from J, with 15 bases between. Germline lookup yields CDR1 SGHTA and CDR2 FQGNSA. CDR3 amino acids: CASPQRDRSYEQYV. In nucleotides, the CDR3 is TGTGCCAGCCCTCAGCGCGATAGGTCCTACGAGCAGTACGTC.

This chain uses TRBV5-1 with TRBJ1-5; 10 bases are shared with TRBD1. CDR3 length: 16 amino acids. Germline V gene sequence: CDR1 SGHRS, CDR2 YFSETQ. With 4 bases clipped from V and 2 bases from J, the junction kept 6 bases outside the gene matches. The CDR3: CASSPWTGGGNQPQHF. CDR3 DNA sequence: TGCGCCAGCAGCCCATGGACAGGGGGTGGCAATCAGCCCCAGCATTTT.

This chain uses TRBV25-1 with TRBJ1-4, with D perhaps matching TRBD1 (6 bases). CDR1 is MGHDK, CDR2 SYGVNS, per germline. V was pared by 4 bases and J by 7 bases, with 16 bases between. The CDR3 totals 15 residues. The CDR3 bases are TGTGCCAGCAGTGGGAACAGGGTATTGAGTGAAAAACTGTTTTTT. Its protein product is CASSGNRVLSEKLFF. Together with reference TRBV25-1 and TRBJ1-4, the CDR3 gives the full variable domain: EADIYQTPRYLVIGTGKKITLECSQTMGHDKMYWYQQDPGMELHLIHYSYGVNSTEKGDLSSESTVSRIRTEHFPLTLESARPSHTSQYLCASSGNRVLSEKLFFGSGTQLSVL.